This T cell receptor beta chain is from a study of Ad26.COV2.S vaccination and SARS-CoV-2 variants. Study information: Ad26.COV2.S shots went into the muscle once or twice, 56 days apart.

As for treatment: approximately 18 received Ad26.COV2.S at low or high dose, single or two shots; about 5 received placebo; per-sample allocation not given. The samples date from day 63 after the first vaccine or placebo injection. The sample came from a Boston adult aged 18-55 years. This table comes from immunoSEQ multiplex PCR, and its TCRdb copy is limited to in-frame clones, with some not included. The sample has some 400,000 clones; 70% to 90% are singletons. Whole-study findings and limits: Non-spike TCR breadth did not differ much between vaccine and placebo recipients. Possible underestimation of total T cell responses by the TCR breadth and depth analyses was noted.

The V segment lost 1 base and the J segment 14 bases; nucleotides outside the gene matches: 7. The CDR3 consists of 13 residues. Germline CDR1 is SGHDN and CDR2 is FVKESK. Concerning this clone: Its antigen is unknown.

This TCR was sampled from a person between 18 and 65 years old who received the Ad26.COV2.S COVID-19 vaccine or a placebo. Sequencing was performed on peripheral blood, taken in a trial of Ad26.COV2.S vaccine versus placebo. This sequence joins TRBV14 and TRBJ2-1; 8 bases are a match to TRBD2. CDR3 in DNA: TGTGCCAGCAGCCAAGTCCCCCTAGCGGGTGAGTTCTTC. Translation gives CASSQVPLAGEFF.